These 16 T cell receptor beta chains were sequenced from one sample in a study of neurological immune-mediated disorders. TCRdb independently ran MiXCR on the 5' RACE reads; one entry per CDR3 protein. The table lists tens of thousands of distinct CDR3 sequences, 2% to 3% of them singletons. Sequencing was performed on PBMCs. Receptors originate from a woman aged 30 to 39 with multiple sclerosis.

This clonotype was found many times. This chain uses TRBV6-4 with TRBJ2-2; D not resolved. CDR1 is MRHNA and CDR2 is SNTAGT in the germline V gene. The CDR3 spans 14 residues. V was clipped by 3 bases and J by 5 bases, with 10 bases between them. CDR3 amino acids: CASSEFVETGELFF. The CDR3 nucleotides read TGTGCCAGCAGTGAGTTTGTGGAGACCGGGGAGCTGTTTTTT.

This clonotype was seen repeatedly, ten times or more. This chain uses TRBV5-6 with TRBJ2-3; D is unresolved. Trimming took 4 bases from V and 4 from J, leaving 16 bases between them. The CDR3 extends over 15 amino acids. Germline CDR1 is SGHDT and CDR2 is YYEEEE. The CDR3 loop is CASSLATSRSDTQYF. CDR3 sequence (DNA): TGTGCCAGCAGCCTGGCGACCTCTAGGTCAGATACGCAGTATTTT.

This clonotype has a count of ten or more. V and J are TRBV20-1 and TRBJ1-6; no reliable D call. In germline, CDR1 is DFQATT, CDR2 SNEGSKA (reference sequence). The CDR3 length is 11 residues. Deletions cut 3 bases from V and 10 bases from J, with 7 bases between. CDR3 amino acids: CSARSGSPLHF. The DNA for the CDR3 is TGCAGTGCTAGGAGCGGGTCACCCCTCCACTTT.

This clonotype was recorded many times. The chain links TRBV7-2 to TRBJ1-1, with unresolved D. This CDR3 contains 16 residues. Germline CDR1 SGHTA, CDR2 FQGNSA. Trimming took off 2 bases at V and 2 bases at J, with 15 bases between the two ends. The CDR3 region is CASSLWAPSANTEAFF. The CDR3 bases are TGTGCCAGCAGCTTATGGGCCCCGTCAGCAAACACTGAAGCTTTCTTT.

Turning to this clonotype: A much more abundant neighbour one base away suggests this may be a read error. The genes are TRBV12-3 or TRBV12-4 and TRBJ1-2; 7 bases line up with TRBD1. CDR3 length: 12 residues. CDR3 loop: CDSSLTGRGYTF. The CDR3 DNA is TGTGACAGCAGTTTAACGGGCAGGGGGTACACCTTC.

Only a few counts were recorded for this clonotype. This chain connects TRBV2 to TRBJ1-1; 7 bases fit TRBD1. There are 14 residues in the CDR3. V lost 5 bases, J lost 1 base, and 4 bases stayed unmatched. Germline V gene lookup returns CDR1 SNHLY and CDR2 FYNNEI. CDR3 coding DNA: TGTGCCAGCAGTCCGCGACAGGGGAACACTGAAGCTTTCTTT. This codes for CASSPRQGNTEAFF.

With respect to this clonotype: Possible read error: a much larger clone is one base away. This chain links TRBV5-1 with TRBJ1-1; no definite D call. Germline CDR1 reads SGHRS; CDR2 reads YFSETQ. The CDR3 runs 15 residues. Between the trimmed V and J ends, which lost 2 bases and 4 bases, there was a span of 15 bases. CDR3 nucleotide sequence: TGCGCCAGCAGCTTATTAGCCGGGAAACCCACTGAAGCTTTCTTT. It specifies CASSLLAGKPTEAFF.

This clonotype was detected many times. The chain carries TRBV28 and TRBJ1-5, with TRBD1 as a possible D gene (6 bases). Trimming cost V 6 bases and J 3 bases, with 12 bases left between them. The CDR3 has 14 residues. Per germline, CDR1 MDHEN and CDR2 SYDVKM. The CDR3: CASSQGGTNQPQHF. The CDR3 DNA reads as TGTGCCAGCAGCCAAGGGGGGACCAATCAGCCCCAGCATTTT.

This clonotype was detected many times. The chain links TRBV25-1 to TRBJ2-7; 8 bases are shared with TRBD1. CDR3 length: 16 amino acids. V was pared by 6 bases and J by 1 base, with 11 bases of the junction left unmatched. The germline gives CDR1 MGHDK, CDR2 SYGVNS. CDR3 in DNA: TGTGCCAGCAGCGACCATCCCGGACAGGGTTCCTACGAGCAGTACTTC. This gives the protein CASSDHPGQGSYEQYF.

This clonotype was observed many times. This chain joins TRBV3-1 and TRBJ1-1; tentatively, D is TRBD1 (6 bases). The CDR3 is made up of 15 amino acids. Germline V gene data show CDR1 as LGHDT and CDR2 as YNNKEL (reference sequence). V was pared by 1 base and J by 4 bases, with 13 bases between. The CDR3 DNA is TGTGCCAGCAGCCAAGGGGGGGGCGCGGGCACTGAAGCTTTCTTT. Protein: CASSQGGGAGTEAFF.

This clonotype was seen at least ten times. The chain joins TRBV12-3 or TRBV12-4 to TRBJ1-2; 7 nucleotides match TRBD1. The CDR3 has 13 residues. V lost 6 bases and J lost 3; bases outside the gene matches: 4. The CDR3 reads CASRRDSHYGYTF. The CDR3 DNA follows: TGTGCCAGCAGGCGGGACAGCCACTATGGCTACACCTTC.

This clonotype appeared a few times. The chain uses TRBV24-1 and TRBJ2-5, with TRBD1 matching over 8 bases. After removal of 6 bases from V and 7 bases from J, the junction contained 6 bases not matched to a gene. Germline values: CDR1 KGHDR, CDR2 SFDVKD. The CDR3 runs to 13 residues. The CDR3 spells CATSSRGRGTQYF. CDR3 nucleotides: TGTGCCACCAGTTCCAGGGGGCGAGGGACCCAGTACTTC.

This clonotype has ten or more counts. The chain carries TRBV6-5 and TRBJ2-7, with TRBD1 identical over 7 bases. Germline V gene lookup returns CDR1 MNHEY and CDR2 SVGAGI. The V gene end was trimmed by 8 bases and the J gene end by 4 bases; junction bases not matched to a gene: 14. This CDR3 spans 15 amino acids. The CDR3 loop reads CASSEVGTDLYEQYF. In nucleotides, the CDR3 is TGTGCCAGCTCCGAAGTGGGGACAGACCTATACGAGCAGTACTTC.

This clonotype was observed at least ten times. The V call is TRBV7-9, the J call TRBJ2-1, with D possibly matching TRBD1 (5 bases). V shed 4 bases and J shed 7 bases, with 14 bases lying between them. This CDR3 is built from 14 residues. Germline V gene lookup returns CDR1 SEHNR and CDR2 FQNEAQ (reference sequence). The CDR3 bases are TGTGCCAGCAGCTCAGAGGAAGGGGCGAATGAGCAGTTCTTC. It codes for CASSSEEGANEQFF.

This clonotype was seen repeatedly, ten times or more. V gene TRBV20-1 combines with J gene TRBJ1-1, with 7 bases fitting TRBD1. V was clipped by 6 bases and J by 4 bases; unmatched bases: 8. The CDR3 runs to 13 residues. Looked up from germline, CDR1 is DFQATT and CDR2 is SNEGSKA (reference sequence). The chain's CDR3 is CSAVTGLGTEAFF. Written as DNA, the CDR3 is TGCAGTGCAGTGACAGGGCTCGGCACTGAAGCTTTCTTT.

This clonotype has at least ten counts. The V call is TRBV5-1, the J call TRBJ2-7, with D maybe TRBD2 (5 bases). Trimming took off 4 bases at V and 2 bases at J, with 10 bases between the two ends. The CDR3 sequence is 13 residues long. In germline, CDR1 is SGHRS, CDR2 YFSETQ. The CDR3 DNA reads TGCGCCAGCAGCGAGGGAGACCCCTACGAGCAGTACTTC. Its protein product is CASSEGDPYEQYF. The whole variable domain, remainder taken from reference TRBV5-1 and TRBJ2-7, is KAGVTQTPRYLIKTRGQQVTLSCSPISGHRSVSWYQQTPGQGLQFLFEYFSETQRNKGNFPGRFSGRQFSNSRSEMNVSTLELGDSALYLCASSEGDPYEQYFGPGTRLTVT.